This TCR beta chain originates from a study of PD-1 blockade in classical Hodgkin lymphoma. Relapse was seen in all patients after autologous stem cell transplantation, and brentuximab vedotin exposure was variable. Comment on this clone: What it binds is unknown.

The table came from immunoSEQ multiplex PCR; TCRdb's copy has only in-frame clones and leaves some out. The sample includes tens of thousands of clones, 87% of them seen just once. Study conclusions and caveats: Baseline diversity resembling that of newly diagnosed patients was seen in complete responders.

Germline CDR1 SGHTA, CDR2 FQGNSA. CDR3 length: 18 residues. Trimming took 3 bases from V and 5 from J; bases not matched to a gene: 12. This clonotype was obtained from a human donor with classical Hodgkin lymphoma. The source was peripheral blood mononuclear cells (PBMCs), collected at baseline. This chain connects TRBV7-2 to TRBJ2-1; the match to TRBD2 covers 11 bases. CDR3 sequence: CASSFSTSGIPGNNEQFF. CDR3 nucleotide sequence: TGTGCCAGCAGCTTCTCGACTAGCGGGATTCCGGGGAACAATGAGCAGTTCTTC.